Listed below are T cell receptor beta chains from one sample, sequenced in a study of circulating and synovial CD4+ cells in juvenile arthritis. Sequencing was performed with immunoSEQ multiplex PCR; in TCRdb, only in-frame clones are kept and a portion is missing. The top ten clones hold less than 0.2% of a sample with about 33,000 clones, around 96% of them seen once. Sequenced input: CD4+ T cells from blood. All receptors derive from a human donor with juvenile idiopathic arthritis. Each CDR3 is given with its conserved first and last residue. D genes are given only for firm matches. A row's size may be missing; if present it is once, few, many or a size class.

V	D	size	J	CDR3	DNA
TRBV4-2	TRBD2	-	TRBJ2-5	CASSRALSSGRGETQYF	TGTGCCAGCAGCCGAGCCCTCTCTAGCGGGAGGGGAGAGACCCAGTACTTC
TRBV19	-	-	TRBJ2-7	CASRGQGRHPSYEQYF	TGTGCCAGTAGAGGACAAGGTCGACATCCCTCCTACGAGCAGTACTTC
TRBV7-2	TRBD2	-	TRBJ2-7	CASSRTSGSSVEQYF	TGTGCCAGCAGCCGGACTAGCGGCTCGTCGGTGGAGCAGTACTTC
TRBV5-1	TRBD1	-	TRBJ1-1	CASSYTMGQMNTEAFF	TGCGCCAGCAGCTATACGATGGGACAGATGAACACTGAAGCTTTCTTT
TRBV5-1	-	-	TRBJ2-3	CASSLAQGTDTQYF	TGCGCCAGCAGCTTGGCCCAGGGGACAGATACGCAGTATTTT
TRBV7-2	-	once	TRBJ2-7	CASSSSGTSSYEQYF	TGTGCCAGCAGCTCCTCCGGGACAAGTTCCTACGAGCAGTACTTC
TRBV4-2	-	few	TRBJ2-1	CASSQGLADYNEQFF	TGTGCCAGCAGCCAGGGGTTAGCGGATTACAATGAGCAGTTCTTC
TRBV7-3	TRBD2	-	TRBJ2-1	CASSLGLVGKNEQFF	TGTGCCAGCAGCTTAGGACTAGTTGGTAAAAATGAGCAGTTCTTC
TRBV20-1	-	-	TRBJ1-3	CSAREGNTIYF	TGCAGTGCTCGCGAGGGAAACACCATATATTTT
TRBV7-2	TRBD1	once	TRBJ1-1	CASSWTGNTEAFF	TGTGCCAGCAGCTGGACAGGGAACACTGAAGCTTTCTTT
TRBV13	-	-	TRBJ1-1	CASSSPPGGRAMNTEAFF	TGTGCCAGCAGCTCACCCCCCGGAGGGAGGGCGATGAACACTGAAGCTTTCTTT
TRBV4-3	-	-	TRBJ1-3	CASSLGPLLVGNTIYF	TGCGCCAGCAGCCTGGGGCCCCTCTTGGTGGGAAACACCATATATTTT
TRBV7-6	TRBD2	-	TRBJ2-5	CASSLISGGAGETQYF	TGTGCCAGCAGCTTAATTAGCGGGGGGGCTGGGGAGACCCAGTACTTC
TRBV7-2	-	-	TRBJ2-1	CAGTREISSYNEQFF	TGTGCCGGCACACGGGAGATCAGCTCCTACAATGAGCAGTTCTTC
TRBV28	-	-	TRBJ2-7	CASSLGAEYEQYF	TGTGCCAGCAGTTTAGGGGCGGAATACGAGCAGTACTTC
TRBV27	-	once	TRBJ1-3	CASSPAGGYSGNTIYF	TGTGCCAGCAGTCCCGCCGGGGGGTACTCTGGAAACACCATATATTTT
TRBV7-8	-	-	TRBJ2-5	CASSLMLKETQYF	TGTGCCAGCAGCTTAATGTTAAAAGAGACCCAGTACTTC
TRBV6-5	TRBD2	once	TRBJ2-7	CASRLAGGYEQYF	TGTGCCAGCAGACTAGCGGGAGGGTACGAGCAGTACTTC
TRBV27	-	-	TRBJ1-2	CASSLSGGGGYTF	TGTGCCAGCAGTTTATCAGGGGGTGGAGGCTACACCTTC
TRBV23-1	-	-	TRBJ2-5	CASSQSEAVQETQYF	TGCGCCAGCAGTCAATCGGAGGCAGTCCAAGAGACCCAGTACTTC
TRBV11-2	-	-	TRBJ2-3	CASTEPQRLADTQYF	TGTGCCAGCACCGAACCTCAGCGTCTCGCAGATACGCAGTATTTT
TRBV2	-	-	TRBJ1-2	CASSPRWGYYTF	TGTGCCAGCAGCCCCCGGTGGGGCTACTACACCTTC
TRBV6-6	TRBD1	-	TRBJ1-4	CASSTQGVVEKLFF	TGTGCCAGCAGTACCCAGGGGGTAGTCGAAAAACTGTTTTTT
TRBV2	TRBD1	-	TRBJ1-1	CADMGTGNTEAFF	TGTGCGGACATGGGGACAGGGAACACTGAAGCTTTCTTT
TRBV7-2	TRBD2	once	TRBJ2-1	CASSSSGGYEQFF	TGTGCCAGCAGCTCAAGCGGGGGCTATGAGCAGTTCTTC
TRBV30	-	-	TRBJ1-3	CAWSVSRDTRSGNTIYF	TGTGCCTGGAGTGTATCGAGGGACACCCGCTCTGGAAACACCATATATTTT
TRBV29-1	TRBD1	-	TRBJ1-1	CSVGGTGGTEAFF	TGCAGCGTGGGGGGGACAGGGGGTACTGAAGCTTTCTTT
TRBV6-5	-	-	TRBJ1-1	CASSYSGAKNTEAFF	TGTGCCAGCAGTTACTCGGGGGCTAAGAACACTGAAGCTTTCTTT
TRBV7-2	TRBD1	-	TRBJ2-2	CASTLTGGSGELFF	TGTGCCAGCACCCTGACAGGGGGTTCCGGGGAGCTGTTTTTT